This record concerns one T cell receptor (beta chain) sequence. Its antigen is undetermined. 5'RACE primed at constant segments yielded TCR alpha and TCR beta cDNA libraries bearing sample barcodes and UMIs. One entry per CDR3 protein, called by TCRdb with MiXCR from the 5' RACE reads. This table holds roughly 560,000 distinct CDR3 sequences, around 21% found once. This entry belongs to a study of T-cell memory formation after mild COVID-19. Overall study context: Largely, TCR clusters stayed within a single donor.

The germline V gene has CDR1 KGHSH and CDR2 LQKENI. This CDR3 region has 17 residues. Trimming left V 6 bases short and J 12 bases short, with 29 bases between. The study's findings and limits: Memory from before infection featured some responding clones, which suggests cross-reactive memory joined. From day 15 to 85, contracting clones were balanced between CD4 and CD8, whereas later expanders leaned toward CD4+.

This chain connects TRBV18 to TRBJ1-4; D is uncertain. This sequence originates from an adult woman who had mild COVID-19 (a few samples of this study predate the infection). Cell type and time point are not known. Sequencing input: PBMCs or a T cell subset sorted from them (not recorded which). In DNA form, the CDR3 reads TGTGCCAGCTCGCGCACAGTCGACTCCCTCGTCCCAAAGGAACTGTTTTTT. Its protein product is CASSRTVDSLVPKELFF. Full variable domain (rest looked up from reference TRBV18 and TRBJ1-4): NAGVMQNPRHLVRRRGQEARLRCSPMKGHSHVYWYRQLPEEGLKFMVYLQKENIIDESGMPKERFSAEFPKEGPSILRIQQVVRGDSAAYFCASSRTVDSLVPKELFFGSGTQLSVL.